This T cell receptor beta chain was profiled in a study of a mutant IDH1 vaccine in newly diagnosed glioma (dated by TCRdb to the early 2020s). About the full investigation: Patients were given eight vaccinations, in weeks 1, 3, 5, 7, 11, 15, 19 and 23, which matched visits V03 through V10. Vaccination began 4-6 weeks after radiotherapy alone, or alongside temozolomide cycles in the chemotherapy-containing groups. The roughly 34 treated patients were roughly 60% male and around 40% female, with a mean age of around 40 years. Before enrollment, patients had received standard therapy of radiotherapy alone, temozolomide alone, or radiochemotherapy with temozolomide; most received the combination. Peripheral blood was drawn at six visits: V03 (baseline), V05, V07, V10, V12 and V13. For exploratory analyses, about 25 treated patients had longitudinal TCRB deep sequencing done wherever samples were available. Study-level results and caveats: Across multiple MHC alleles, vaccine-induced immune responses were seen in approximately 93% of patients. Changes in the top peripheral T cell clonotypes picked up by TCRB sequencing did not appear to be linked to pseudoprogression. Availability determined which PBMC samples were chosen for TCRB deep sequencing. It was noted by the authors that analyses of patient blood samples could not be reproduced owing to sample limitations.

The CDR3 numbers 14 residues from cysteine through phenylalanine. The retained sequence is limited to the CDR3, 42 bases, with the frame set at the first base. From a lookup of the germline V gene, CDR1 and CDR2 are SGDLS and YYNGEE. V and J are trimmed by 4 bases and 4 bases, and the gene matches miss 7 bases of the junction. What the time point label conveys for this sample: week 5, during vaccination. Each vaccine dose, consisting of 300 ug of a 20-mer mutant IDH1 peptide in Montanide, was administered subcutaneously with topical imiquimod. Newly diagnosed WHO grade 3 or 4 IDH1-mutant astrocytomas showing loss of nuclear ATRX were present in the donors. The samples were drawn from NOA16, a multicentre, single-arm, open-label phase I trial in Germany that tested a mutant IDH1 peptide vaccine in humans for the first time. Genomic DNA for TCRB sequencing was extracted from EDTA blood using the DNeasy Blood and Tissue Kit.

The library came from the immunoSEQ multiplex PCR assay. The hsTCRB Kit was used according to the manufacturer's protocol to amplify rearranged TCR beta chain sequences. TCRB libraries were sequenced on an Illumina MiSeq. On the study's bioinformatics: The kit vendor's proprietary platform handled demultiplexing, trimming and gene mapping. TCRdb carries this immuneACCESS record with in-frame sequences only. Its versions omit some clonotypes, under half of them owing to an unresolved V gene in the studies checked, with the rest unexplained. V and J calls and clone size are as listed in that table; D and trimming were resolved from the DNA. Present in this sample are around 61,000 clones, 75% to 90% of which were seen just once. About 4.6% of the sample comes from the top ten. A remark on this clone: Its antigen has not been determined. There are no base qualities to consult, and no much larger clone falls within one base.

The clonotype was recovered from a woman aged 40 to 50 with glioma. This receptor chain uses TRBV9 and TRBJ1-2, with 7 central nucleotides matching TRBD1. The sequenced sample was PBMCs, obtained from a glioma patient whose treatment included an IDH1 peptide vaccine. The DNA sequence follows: TGTGCCAGCAGCAGACAGGGTCGGGGCTATGGCTACACCTTC. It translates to CASSRQGRGYGYTF.